Shown below are 16 T cell receptor beta chains from a single sample sequenced in a study of shared clonotypes between healthy human individuals. Clones were read by immunoSEQ multiplex PCR, and TCRdb kept only the in-frame ones, dropping some. The table shows 2 million to 2.5 million clones, with 93% occurring only once. Sequences were obtained from naive CD4+ T cells from PBMCs. Noted subset: CD45RA+ positively selected. Receptors originate from a young man in good health. Some clones in this sample may be carry-over from other donors' samples.

The chain recombines TRBV27 with TRBJ1-1, with D perhaps TRBD1 (5 bases). Trimming removed 3 bases from V and 4 bases from J, with 9 bases in between. The length of the CDR3 is 13 residues. Germline CDR1 and CDR2: MNHEY and SMNVEV (reference sequence). The CDR3 coding sequence is TGTGCCAGCAGTTTTGAGGGGAGCACTGAAGCTTTCTTT. Translated, it gives CASSFEGSTEAFF.

This sequence joins TRBV19 and TRBJ1-3; TRBD1 agrees at 11 bases. CDR1 and CDR2 from the germline V gene are LNHDA and SQIVND (reference sequence). CDR3 length equals 17 residues. Trimming took 5 bases from V and 7 from J; bases not matched to a gene: 13. The CDR3 sequence: CASSPRPDRGRGNTIYF. Here the CDR3 DNA reads TGTGCCAGTAGTCCCCGACCGGACAGGGGGCGAGGGAACACCATATATTTT.

This sequence joins TRBV5-1 and TRBJ1-1, with 9 bases lining up with TRBD1. Germline trimming cut 3 bases from V and 5 bases from J; bases unmatched to any gene: 8. Germline-derived CDR1 and CDR2 are SGHRS and YFSETQ. The CDR3 length is 15 residues. The chain's CDR3 is CASSYTGGSGTEAFF. The CDR3 DNA sequence: TGCGCCAGCAGCTATACAGGGGGCTCAGGAACTGAAGCTTTCTTT.

A remark on this clone: The same CDR3 arises from other DNA sequences in this sample as well. CDR3 sequence: CASSYSITGSTDTQYF. Here the CDR3 DNA reads TGTGCCAGCAGTTACTCGATCACCGGGAGCACAGATACGCAGTATTTT. The V and J genes are TRBV6-5 and TRBJ2-3; D is undetermined. Trimming shortened V by 0 bases and J by 0 bases, and 10 bases separated the two germline ends. The germline V gene has CDR1 MNHEY and CDR2 SVGAGI. The CDR3 covers 16 residues.

V and J are TRBV19 and TRBJ2-1; D not certain. This CDR3 has 16 residues. Germline values: CDR1 LNHDA, CDR2 SQIVND (reference sequence). Trimming left V 5 bases short and J 4 bases short, with 18 bases between. The CDR3 reads CASSFLLRTGYNEQFF. In DNA form, the CDR3 reads TGTGCCAGTAGTTTTCTCCTAAGGACCGGATACAATGAGCAGTTCTTC.

V is TRBV11-1 and J is TRBJ2-3; a possible D gene is TRBD2 (5 bases). V was clipped by 4 bases and J by 2 bases, with 10 bases between them. The CDR3 consists of 14 residues. Germline V lookup: CDR1 SGHAT, CDR2 FQDESV (reference sequence). CDR3 protein: CASSSRAFTDTQYF. In DNA, the CDR3 is TGTGCCAGCAGCTCGAGGGCCTTCACAGATACGCAGTATTTT.

A note on this clone: The identical CDR3 is also encoded by other nucleotide sequences in the sample. The genes are TRBV7-9 and TRBJ1-1; the D is unclear. The CDR3 contains 13 residues. Between the trimmed V and J ends, which lost 5 bases and 3 bases, there was a span of 10 bases. Germline values: CDR1 SEHNR, CDR2 FQNEAQ (reference sequence). CDR3 loop: CASSLQEDTEAFF. CDR3 sequence (DNA): TGTGCCAGCAGCCTTCAGGAGGACACTGAAGCTTTCTTT.

V gene TRBV4-1 combines with J gene TRBJ2-5; D is perhaps TRBD2 (5 bases). Per the germline V gene, CDR1 is MGHRA and CDR2 is YSYEKL. V lost 0 bases, J lost 11 bases, and 13 bases lay in between. The CDR3 runs to 13 residues. The CDR3 loop is CASSQDLRENQYF. The DNA for the CDR3 is TGCGCCAGCAGCCAAGATTTGAGGGAGAATCAGTACTTC.

The chain has TRBV30 and TRBJ2-3, with a possible D match to TRBD2 (6 bases). The CDR3 is 15 residues long. V lost 2 bases, J lost 8 bases, and 20 bases lay in between. Germline assignment: CDR1 GTSNPN and CDR2 SVGIG (reference sequence). CDR3 sequence: CAWSPRGSAGSTQYF. The CDR3 DNA follows: TGTGCCTGGAGTCCCCGGGGGAGCGCGGGGAGTACGCAGTATTTT.

As concerns this clone: The sample carries other DNA sequences with the same CDR3. V usage is TRBV28 and J usage is TRBJ1-2, with 7 bases aligning to TRBD1. V shed 6 bases and J 5 bases; nucleotides not matched to a gene: 9. Germline loops: CDR1 MDHEN, CDR2 SYDVKM. This CDR3 has 14 residues. CDR3 sequence: CASSLGTEVYGYTF. CDR3 DNA sequence: TGTGCCAGCAGCCTCGGGACAGAAGTTTATGGCTACACCTTC.

This clone was seen a few times. The gene calls are TRBV10-3 and TRBJ1-5; D is uncertain. Trimming took off 6 bases at V and 1 base at J, with 13 bases between the two ends. In germline, CDR1 is ENHRY, CDR2 SYGVKD. This CDR3 has 15 amino acids. The CDR3 nucleotides read TGTGCCATCAGCCACAGTGGGGAGAGCAATCAGCCCCAGCATTTT. It is translated as CAISHSGESNQPQHF.

The J gene is TRBJ2-1, the V gene TRBV5-1; the D call may be TRBD1 or TRBD2 (5 bases each). Trimming took 4 bases from V and 0 from J, leaving 11 bases between them. The CDR3 covers 15 residues. Germline lookup yields CDR1 SGHRS and CDR2 YFSETQ. CDR3 amino acids: CASSHGTGSYNEQFF. CDR3 DNA sequence: TGCGCCAGCAGCCACGGGACGGGCTCCTACAATGAGCAGTTCTTC.

CDR3 nucleotides: TGTGCCAGCAGGCTGGGACCAGAAGAGACCCAGTACTTC. It yields the protein CASRLGPEETQYF. This chain joins TRBV28 and TRBJ2-5, with D perhaps being TRBD1 or TRBD2 (5 bases each). Between the trimmed V and J ends, which lost 6 bases and 3 bases, there was a span of 11 bases. The germline CDR1 and CDR2 sequences are MDHEN and SYDVKM. There are 13 residues in the CDR3. The whole variable domain, filled in from reference TRBV28 and TRBJ2-5, reads DVKVTQSSRYLVKRTGEKVFLECVQDMDHENMFWYRQDPGLGLRLIYFSYDVKMKEKGDIPEGYSVSREKKERFSLILESASTNQTSMYLCASRLGPEETQYFGPGTRLLVL.

The chain uses TRBV7-6 and TRBJ1-1, with D uncertain. Germline V gene data show CDR1 as SGHVS and CDR2 as FNYEAQ. The CDR3 sequence is 13 residues long. V was trimmed by 0 bases and J by 4 bases, leaving 6 bases between them. The CDR3, as DNA: TGTGCCAGCAGCTTAGCCACCGGCACTGAAGCTTTCTTT. This encodes CASSLATGTEAFF.

The chain has TRBV7-9 and TRBJ1-4; 8 bases align to TRBD1. Germline CDR1 reads SEHNR; CDR2 reads FQNEAQ (reference sequence). The CDR3 sequence is 15 residues long. Losses at the gene ends were 3 bases for V and 9 bases for J; bases not matched to a gene: 9. The CDR3 here is CASSFDRGVDKKLFF. As DNA, the CDR3 is TGTGCCAGCAGCTTTGACAGGGGAGTCGACAAAAAACTGTTTTTT.

This sequence joins TRBV28 and TRBJ2-6; the match to TRBD2 covers 8 bases. With V trimmed by 6 bases and J by 4 bases, 8 bases remained unmatched. There are 16 residues in the CDR3. Germline V gene lookup returns CDR1 MDHEN and CDR2 SYDVKM. The CDR3 spells CASSRAGGAGANVLTF. The CDR3 DNA follows: TGTGCCAGCAGCCGGGCCGGGGGGGCAGGGGCCAACGTCCTGACTTTC.